Listed below are T cell receptor delta chains from one sample, sequenced in a study of Vδ1+ human thymocytes. TCRdb processed the multiplex PCR reads again with the CATT caller. Altogether around 76,000 delta-chain clones are present, about 30% being singletons, with the ten largest covering roughly 0.25%. Source material: Vdelta1+ gamma-delta thymocytes from the thymus. Receptors were obtained from a boy under two years old who had congenital heart surgery. The CDR3 runs from the conserved cysteine through the conserved F or W. D genes are given only for firm matches. Not every row has a clone size; where given, it reads once, few, many or a size class.

V gene	J gene	clone size	D gene	CDR3 DNA	CDR3 protein
TRDV1	TRDJ1	-	TRDD3	TGTGCTCTTGGGGAACTCCAGGAGACTGGGGGTGGACGGCCCGATAAACTCATCTTT	CALGELQETGGGRPDKLIF
TRDV1	TRDJ1	few	-	TGTGCTCTTGGGGACTTACTCCGACTGACCACCGATAAACTCATCTTT	CALGDLLRLTTDKLIF
TRDV1	TRDJ1	-	TRDD3	TGTGCTCCTGGCTGCCCCCCTGGGGGATACGACGGGCCCGATAAACTCATCTTT	CAPGCPPGGYDGPDKLIF
TRDV1	TRDJ1	few	-	TGTGCTCTTGGGGGAATCCACCGCCTTCCTACAGGGGCTAACTGGGGGAAAAGGGTTGGCGACACCGATAAACTCATCTTT	CALGGIHRLPTGANWGKRVGDTDKLIF
TRDV1	TRDJ1	few	TRDD3	TGTGCTCTTGGGGAACCGACCTACGGTGGGGGATACGTCGATAAACTCATCTTT	CALGEPTYGGGYVDKLIF
TRDV1	TRDJ1	-	TRDD3	TGTGCTCTTGGGGAACGTCCGGGGGGGACTGGGGGATGCTTGTACACCGATAAACTCATCTTT	CALGERPGGTGGCLYTDKLIF
TRDV1	TRDJ1	few	TRDD3	TGTGCTCTTGGGGCAATAGGTTGGGGGATACGCGGCACCGATAAACTCATCTTT	CALGAIGWGIRGTDKLIF
TRDV1	TRDJ1	-	TRDD3	TGTGCTCTTGGGGAACTAAGAGTGGGGGATTCACTCTACACCGATAAACTCATCTTT	CALGELRVGDSLYTDKLIF
TRDV1	TRDJ1	few	TRDD3	TGTGCTCTTGGGGAACAATTTATCCTGGGGGATACCGATAAACTCATCTTT	CALGEQFILGDTDKLIF
TRDV2	TRDJ1	-	TRDD3	TGTGCCTGTGACACTGCGGGGGATACGCGTCGAGGCGGGGCCGATAAACTCATCTTT	CACDTAGDTRRGGADKLIF
TRDV1	TRDJ1	-	TRDD3	TGTGCTCTTGTGAGGGTTGTTCGGGGGATACGCGAGGACACCGATAAACTCATCTTT	CALVRVVRGIREDTDKLIF
TRDV1	TRDJ1	few	-	TGTGCTCTTGGGGAACTGAACTACGGATTTCCGTACACCGATAAACTCATCTTT	CALGELNYGFPYTDKLIF
TRDV1	TRDJ1	few	TRDD3	TGTGCTCTTGGGGAAAGCGTTCCCTTACTGGGGGACACCATCCGGCTCATCTTT	CALGESVPLLGDTIRLIF
TRDV1	TRDJ1	few	-	TGTGCTCTTGGGGAAAGATCCTCGGACTTTTACACCGATAAACTCATCTTT	CALGERSSDFYTDKLIF
TRDV1	TRDJ1	few	TRDD3	TGTGCTCTTGGGGAACCCACTGGGGGATACCCTACGAATAAACTCATCTTT	CALGEPTGGYPTNKLIF
TRDV1	TRDJ1	-	TRDD3	TGTGCTCTTGGGGAACCGCTACAGGTCCCACGGTGGGGGATGCCTTACACCGATAAACTCATCTTT	CALGEPLQVPRWGMPYTDKLIF
TRDV2	TRDJ1	few	TRDD3	TGTGCCTGTGACACACTCCTACTGGGGGATACCTACACCGATAAACTCATCTTT	CACDTLLLGDTYTDKLIF